A selection of T cell receptor beta chains follows, all from one sample in a study of T-cell reconstitution after alpha-beta-depleted transplantation in children. TCRdb re-called the PCR reads with MiXCR, one entry per CDR3 protein. The table has fewer than 350,000 distinct CDR3 sequences, 9.5% to 13% seen once; the top ten hold around 7.5%. Sequenced here: PBMCs, sampled before TCRalphabeta/CD19-depleted stem cell transplant. Receptors originate from a boy younger than two with acute myeloid leukemia, due to receive a stem cell transplant. CDR3s include the opening cysteine and the closing phenylalanine or tryptophan. The order of the fields is D gene, clone size, J gene, V gene, CDR3 DNA, CDR3 protein. A D gene is named only where the DNA matches it firmly. Not all rows give a size; the values are once, few, many and, for expanded clones, a class.

-,few,TRBJ1-2,TRBV7-3,TGTGCCAGCAGCCCAGATATGGGACAAGGAACTAACTATGGCTACACCTTC,CASSPDMGQGTNYGYTF
-,many,TRBJ2-1,TRBV12-3/TRBV12-4,TGTGCCAGCAGTCCCAGGGTCGTCAATGAGCAGTTCTTC,CASSPRVVNEQFF
-,-,TRBJ2-7,TRBV12-3/TRBV12-4,TGTGCCAGCAGTCGTCTCCGTCTGGACGAGCAGTACTTC,CASSRLRLDEQYF
-,few,TRBJ2-7,TRBV6-5,TGTGCCAGCAGTTACGGCAGGGTGAACTACGAGCAGTACTTC,CASSYGRVNYEQYF
-,many,TRBJ1-4,TRBV7-2,TGTGCCAGCAGCTTAGGGGGGCGGGAGAATGAAAAACTGTTTTTT,CASSLGGRENEKLFF
TRBD2,-,TRBJ2-1,TRBV20-1,TGCAGTGCTAGTCCCCTACTACTAGCGGGAGTGGTAGGTTCCTACAATGAGCAGTTCTTC,CSASPLLLAGVVGSYNEQFF
TRBD2,-,TRBJ2-1,TRBV19,TGTGCCAGTAAACTAGCGGGAGGATTCGAAAACTCCTACAATGAGCAGTTCTTC,CASKLAGGFENSYNEQFF
-,many,TRBJ1-6,TRBV12-3/TRBV12-4,TGTGCCAGCAGTGTACAGGGAAACAATTCACCCCTCCACTTT,CASSVQGNNSPLHF
-,many,TRBJ1-2,TRBV12-3/TRBV12-4,TGTGCCAGCAGGCGGGGGGGTGGCTATGGCTACACCTTC,CASRRGGGYGYTF
-,many,TRBJ1-2,TRBV5-1,TGCGCCAGCAGCTTGACAGCTAACTATGGCTACACCTTC,CASSLTANYGYTF
-,few,TRBJ1-1,TRBV7-9,TGTGCCAGCAGCTCCTCGGCAGGGGCGGCCACTGAAGCTTTCTTT,CASSSSAGAATEAFF
-,many,TRBJ1-2,TRBV7-9,TGTGCCAGCAGCCACGCCGGAACGGCGCCCTATGGCTACACCTTC,CASSHAGTAPYGYTF
TRBD1,many,TRBJ2-3,TRBV29-1,TGCAGCGTCGACCGGGACAGGGGAAACTCCTACACAGATACGCAGTATTTT,CSVDRDRGNSYTDTQYF
TRBD2,many,TRBJ2-3,TRBV4-3,TGCGCCAGCAGCCAAGGCCCCTCTAGCGGTCATGACACAGATACGCAGTATTTT,CASSQGPSSGHDTDTQYF
TRBD1,many,TRBJ1-1,TRBV6-4,TGTGCCAGCAGTGATCACGACAGGGCGATGGCTTTCTTT,CASSDHDRAMAFF
TRBD1,many,TRBJ2-7,TRBV7-2,TGTGCCAGCAGCAAAACAGGGGACTACGAGCAGTACTTC,CASSKTGDYEQYF
TRBD2,-,TRBJ2-1,TRBV7-8,TGTGCCAGCAGCTCTACCGGGACTAGCGTCCCCAGGGGGCAGTTCTTC,CASSSTGTSVPRGQFF
-,many,TRBJ1-1,TRBV12-3/TRBV12-4,TGTGCCAGCAGTTTACAGGGTGAGGCCACTGAAGCTTTCTTT,CASSLQGEATEAFF
-,few,TRBJ2-1,TRBV9,TGTGCCAGCAGCGGGTCCGGGACTTCAAATGAGCAGTTCTTC,CASSGSGTSNEQFF
-,few,TRBJ1-2,TRBV7-9,TGTGCCAGCAGCGGGGGGCCTAACTATGGCTACACCTTC,CASSGGPNYGYTF
-,many,TRBJ2-3,TRBV3-1,TGTGCCAGCAGCCATGGACTCGATACGCAGTATTTT,CASSHGLDTQYF
-,many,TRBJ2-2,TRBV25-1,TGTGCCAGCAGTGAATTGGGGACGGAGAACACCGGGGAGCTGTTTTTT,CASSELGTENTGELFF